This TCR beta chain was sequenced in a study of CD8 T cells in ankylosing spondylitis. TCRdb reprocessed the 5' RACE reads with MiXCR, giving one entry per CDR3 protein. The table lists more than 300,000 distinct CDR3 sequences, roughly 8% of them singletons. Study results and limitations: Matched synovial fluid from ankylosing spondylitis patients was reported to be enriched for disease-linked clones. A TCR beta motif made of about 8 highly homologous variants seemed typical of ankylosing spondylitis blood.

The CDR3 runs 13 residues. The ends lost 7 bases at V and 8 bases at J; junction bases unmatched: 7. This clonotype was detected only a few times. As yet, its antigen is unknown. This clonotype originated in a male donor with ankylosing spondylitis. The sample consisted of blood, either unsorted or a sorted T cell fraction (not recorded which). This chain uses TRBV12-3 or TRBV12-4 with TRBJ1-1, with TRBD1 matching 10 bases. CDR3 loop: CASNSWDRGEAFF. The CDR3 coding sequence is TGTGCCAGCAACTCCTGGGACAGGGGAGAAGCTTTCTTT.